The rows below give T cell receptor beta chains drawn from one sample of a study of blood T cell repertoires in COVID-19. The method was immunoSEQ multiplex PCR; TCRdb's version includes in-frame clones alone and lacks a portion of them. The table has about 370,000 clones, 80% to 90% seen once. Material for sequencing was PBMCs or T cells enriched from blood (not recorded which). The receptors shown here come from a man younger than 30 who had recovered from COVID-19. Both conserved end residues are part of each CDR3. The D gene is left open where the match is weak. For some rows the clone size is stated as once, few or many, or as a class when expanded; others skip it.

TRBV27	.	TRBJ2-5	.	TGTGCCAGCAGTTTTGGTTTGCTGGGTTTCGGGGAGACCCAGTACTTC	CASSFGLLGFGETQYF
TRBV18	.	TRBJ1-1	.	TGTGCCAGCTCACAAAACACAGGGCGCACTGAAGCTTTCTTT	CASSQNTGRTEAFF
TRBV30	.	TRBJ1-2	.	TGTGCCTGGTCTAGAAAGGGGATTGACTATGGCTACACCTTC	CAWSRKGIDYGYTF
TRBV19	once	TRBJ2-1	TRBD1	TGTGCCAGTAGCCCACAGGGGGCGTACACTGAGCAGTTCTTC	CASSPQGAYTEQFF
TRBV3-1/TRBV3-2	few	TRBJ1-5	.	TGTGCCAGCAGCCAGGGCGCGGGTCGCAATCAGCCCCAGCATTTT	CASSQGAGRNQPQHF
TRBV3-1/TRBV3-2	.	TRBJ2-5	TRBD2	TGTGCCAGCAGCCCTGGGGGACTAGCGGAAGAGACCCAGTACTTC	CASSPGGLAEETQYF
TRBV3-1/TRBV3-2	.	TRBJ1-4	.	TGTGCCAGCAGCCCCCGGGAGGAAAAACTGTTTTTT	CASSPREEKLFF
TRBV6-5	few	TRBJ2-4	.	TGTGCCAGCAGTTACGGGCAGGTTGGCGTCAAAAACATTCAGTACTTC	CASSYGQVGVKNIQYF
TRBV27	.	TRBJ2-1	.	TGTGCCAGCAGTATACGGGAATTCTACAATGAGCAGTTCTTC	CASSIREFYNEQFF
TRBV16	.	TRBJ2-1	TRBD1	TGTGCCAGCAGCCCCGGACAGGCTAACTACAATGAGCAGTTCTTC	CASSPGQANYNEQFF
TRBV14	.	TRBJ2-7	TRBD1	TGTGCCAGCAGCCAAGGGGACAGGGCGGATGGCGAGCAGTACTTC	CASSQGDRADGEQYF
TRBV7-9	once	TRBJ1-3	TRBD1	TGTGCCAGCAGCTCCCGGGACAGGGTAGGAAACACCATATATTTT	CASSSRDRVGNTIYF
TRBV7-3	.	TRBJ2-1	TRBD2	TGTGCCAGCAGCTTAAGGGGGACTAGCGGGAATTCCTACAATGAGCAGTTCTTC	CASSLRGTSGNSYNEQFF
TRBV2	.	TRBJ2-1	TRBD2	TGTGCCAGCAGTGACGGCGGGGGGACCTACAATGAGCAGTTCTTC	CASSDGGGTYNEQFF
TRBV7-2	once	TRBJ2-1	.	TGTGCCAGCAGCTTACTCAATGAGCAGTTCTTC	CASSLLNEQFF
TRBV18	.	TRBJ1-5	.	TGTGCCAGCTCAGAGGGTCCGAATCAGCCCCAGCATTTT	CASSEGPNQPQHF
TRBV6-2/TRBV6-3	.	TRBJ1-2	.	TGTGCCAGCAGTTACCGACAAGGCCCTGGCTACACCTTC	CASSYRQGPGYTF
TRBV12-5	.	TRBJ2-7	TRBD2	TGTGCTAGTGGTCCGAGCGGGGGGTTTTCTGGTGAGCAGTACTTC	CASGPSGGFSGEQYF
TRBV7-8	.	TRBJ1-2	.	TGTGCCAGCAGCTTAAGTCGGGGGAACTATGGCTACACCTTC	CASSLSRGNYGYTF
TRBV9	.	TRBJ2-7	TRBD2	TGTGCCAGCAGCCCTCTACAGACTAGCGGGGGAGGCGAGCAGTACTTC	CASSPLQTSGGGEQYF
TRBV5-4	.	TRBJ2-1	TRBD1	TGTGCCAGCAGCTCTGGGACAGGGGAATACAATGAGCAGTTCTTC	CASSSGTGEYNEQFF